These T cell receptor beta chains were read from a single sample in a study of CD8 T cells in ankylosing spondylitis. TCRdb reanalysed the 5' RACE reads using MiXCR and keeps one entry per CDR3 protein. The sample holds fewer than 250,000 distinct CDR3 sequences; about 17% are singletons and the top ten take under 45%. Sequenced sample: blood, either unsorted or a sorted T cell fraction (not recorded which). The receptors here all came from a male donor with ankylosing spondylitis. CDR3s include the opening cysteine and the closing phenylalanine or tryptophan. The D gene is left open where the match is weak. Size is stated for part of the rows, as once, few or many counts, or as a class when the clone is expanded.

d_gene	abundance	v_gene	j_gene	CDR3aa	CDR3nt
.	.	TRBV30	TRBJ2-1	CAWSVGDPPSNEQFF	TGTGCCTGGAGTGTAGGGGACCCACCAAGCAATGAGCAGTTCTTC
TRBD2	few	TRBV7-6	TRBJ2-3	CASSFRLAGGITDTQYF	TGTGCCAGCAGCTTCCGACTAGCGGGAGGTATCACAGATACGCAGTATTTT
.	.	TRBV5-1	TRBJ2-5	CASSLSQEKETQYF	TGCGCCAGCAGCTTGAGCCAGGAGAAAGAGACCCAGTACTTC
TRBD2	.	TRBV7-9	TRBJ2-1	CASSFSSGGYDEQFF	TGTGCCAGCAGCTTTTCTAGCGGGGGTTACGATGAGCAGTTCTTC
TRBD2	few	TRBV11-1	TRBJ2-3	CASSAPASGRAAGTDTQYF	TGTGCCAGCAGCGCACCGGCTAGCGGGAGGGCCGCTGGCACAGATACGCAGTATTTT
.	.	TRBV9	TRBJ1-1	CASSVQGTMNTEAFF	TGTGCCAGCAGCGTTCAGGGGACCATGAACACTGAAGCTTTCTTT
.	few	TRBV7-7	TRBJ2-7	CASSSYVGDEQYF	TGTGCCAGCAGCTCCTACGTGGGGGACGAGCAGTACTTC
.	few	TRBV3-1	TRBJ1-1	CASSHPPGGRTEAFF	TGTGCCAGCAGCCACCCCCCCGGGGGGCGCACTGAAGCTTTCTTT
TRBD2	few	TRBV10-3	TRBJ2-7	CAISDLGTSGTLYEQYF	TGTGCCATCAGTGACTTAGGGACTAGCGGGACACTATACGAGCAGTACTTC
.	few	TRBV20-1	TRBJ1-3	CSAKARQASGNTIYF	TGCAGTGCTAAAGCTCGGCAGGCCTCTGGAAACACCATATATTTT
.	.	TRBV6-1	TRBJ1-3	CASSTTSSGNTIYF	TGTGCCAGCAGTACCACCAGCTCTGGAAACACCATATATTTT
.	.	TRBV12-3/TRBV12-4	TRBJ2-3	CASSYEGNTDTQYF	TGTGCCAGCAGTTATGAGGGGAACACAGATACGCAGTATTTT
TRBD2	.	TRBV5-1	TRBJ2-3	CASSLGRGGTDTQYF	TGTGCCAGCAGCTTGGGGCGGGGGGGTACAGATACGCAGTATTTT
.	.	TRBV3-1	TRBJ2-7	CASSQIFKNSYEQYF	TGTGCCAGCAGCCAAATATTCAAGAACTCCTACGAGCAGTACTTC
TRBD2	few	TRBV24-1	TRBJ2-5	CATSDIAGGPETQYF	TGTGCCACCAGTGACATAGCGGGGGGGCCGGAGACCCAGTACTTC
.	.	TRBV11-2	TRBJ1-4	CASSYERQGKLFF	TGTGCCAGCAGCTATGAGCGCCAGGGGAAACTGTTTTTT
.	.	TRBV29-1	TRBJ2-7	CSVEVGGTGSSYEQYF	TGCAGCGTTGAAGTTGGCGGCACAGGGAGCTCCTACGAGCAGTACTTC
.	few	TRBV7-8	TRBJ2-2	CASSLRRENTGELFF	TGTGCCAGCAGCTTAAGGCGGGAGAACACCGGGGAGCTGTTTTTT
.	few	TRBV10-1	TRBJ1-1	CASSEMPNTEAFF	TGCGCCAGCAGTGAGATGCCGAACACTGAAGCTTTCTTT
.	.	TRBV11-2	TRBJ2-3	CASSLSGTQYF	TGTGCCAGCAGCTTGAGCGGTACGCAGTATTTT
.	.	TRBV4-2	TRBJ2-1	CASSPGSVAEFYNEQFF	TGTGCCAGCAGCCCCGGCAGCGTAGCGGAGTTCTACAATGAGCAGTTCTTC
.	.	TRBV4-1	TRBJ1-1	CASSPNGGRTEAFF	TGCGCCAGCAGCCCCAACGGGGGCCGGACTGAAGCTTTCTTT
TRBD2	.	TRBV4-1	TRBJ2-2	CASTRTQGGYSGELFF	TGCGCCAGCACCCGGACCCAGGGAGGGTATTCCGGGGAGCTGTTTTTT
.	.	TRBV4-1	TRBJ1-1	CAGRSGRDQGDPNTEAFF	TGCGCCGGCCGGAGTGGAAGGGATCAAGGAGATCCGAACACTGAAGCTTTCTTT
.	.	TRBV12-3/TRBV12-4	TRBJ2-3	CASSFTVFTDTQYF	TGTGCCAGCAGTTTTACAGTATTCACAGATACGCAGTATTTT
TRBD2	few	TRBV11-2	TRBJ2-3	CASSPDGPGLAADTQYF	TGTGCCAGCAGCCCAGACGGTCCGGGACTAGCCGCCGATACGCAGTATTTT
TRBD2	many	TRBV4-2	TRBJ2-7	CASSPLAGVAYEQYF	TGTGCCAGCAGCCCACTAGCGGGAGTCGCCTACGAGCAGTACTTC
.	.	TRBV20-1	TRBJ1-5	CSASGGAQDNQPQHF	TGCAGTGCTAGCGGGGGGGCACAGGACAATCAGCCCCAGCATTTT
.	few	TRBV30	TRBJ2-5	CAWSLGVAVKETQYF	TGTGCCTGGAGTTTGGGAGTAGCGGTCAAAGAGACCCAGTACTTC
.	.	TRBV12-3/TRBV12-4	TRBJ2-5	CASSPPAAQETQYF	TGTGCCAGCAGTCCCCCGGCAGCCCAAGAGACCCAGTACTTC
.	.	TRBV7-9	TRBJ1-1	CASSLGGGRSEAFF	TGTGCCAGCAGCTTAGGGGGGGGGCGAAGTGAAGCTTTCTTT
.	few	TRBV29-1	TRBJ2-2	CSVAWDTNTGELFF	TGCAGCGTTGCTTGGGACACGAACACCGGGGAGCTGTTTTTT
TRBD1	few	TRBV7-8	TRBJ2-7	CASSISTGGPYEQYF	TGTGCCAGCAGCATATCGACAGGGGGGCCCTACGAGCAGTACTTC
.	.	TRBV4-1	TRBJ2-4	CASSQGEANIQYF	TGCGCCAGCAGCCAAGGGGAGGCGAACATTCAGTACTTC
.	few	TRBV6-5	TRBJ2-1	CASSYSSGNNEQFF	TGTGCCAGCAGTTACTCTTCTGGGAATAATGAGCAGTTCTTC
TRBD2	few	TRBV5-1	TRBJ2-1	CASSQGLAGGEQFF	TGCGCCAGCAGCCAGGGACTAGCGGGAGGGGAGCAGTTCTTC
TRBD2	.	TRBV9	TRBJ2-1	CASSVAWGGEIYNEQFF	TGTGCCAGCAGCGTAGCTTGGGGGGGGGAAATCTACAATGAGCAGTTCTTC
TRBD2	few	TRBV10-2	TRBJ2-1	CASSAPPILAGGHLPSEQFF	TGCGCCAGCAGTGCCCCCCCAATACTAGCGGGAGGGCATCTACCGAGTGAGCAGTTCTTC
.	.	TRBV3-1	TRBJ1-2	CASSQLPSSNYGYTF	TGTGCCAGCAGCCAATTACCTTCTTCTAACTATGGCTACACCTTC
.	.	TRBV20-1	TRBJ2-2	CSGGKANTGELFF	TGCAGTGGAGGGAAAGCGAACACCGGGGAGCTGTTTTTT
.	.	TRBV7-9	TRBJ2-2	CASTKPVGAGTGELFF	TGTGCCAGCACCAAGCCGGTGGGCGCGGGAACCGGGGAGCTGTTTTTT
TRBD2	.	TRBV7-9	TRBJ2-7	CASSPLREGLYEQYF	TGTGCCAGCAGCCCGCTGCGGGAGGGCCTCTACGAGCAGTACTTC
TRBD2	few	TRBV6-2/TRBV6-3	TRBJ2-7	CASSYDIASGLAGGPYEQYF	TGTGCCAGCAGTTATGATATCGCCTCGGGACTAGCGGGAGGGCCGTACGAGCAGTACTTC
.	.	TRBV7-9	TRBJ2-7	CASSFLGSGSSYEQYF	TGTGCCAGCAGCTTTTTAGGCAGCGGAAGCTCCTACGAGCAGTACTTC
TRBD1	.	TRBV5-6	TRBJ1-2	CASSLTGTYGYTF	TGTGCCAGCAGCCTGACAGGGACCTATGGCTACACCTTC
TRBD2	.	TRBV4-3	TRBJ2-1	CASSHGTSGSHGDEQFF	TGCGCCAGCAGCCACGGGACTAGCGGGTCCCATGGGGATGAGCAGTTCTTC
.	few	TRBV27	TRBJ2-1	CASTAGNNEQFF	TGTGCCAGCACCGCGGGAAACAATGAGCAGTTCTTC
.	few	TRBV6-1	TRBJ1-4	CASRPGGTNEKLFF	TGTGCCAGCAGACCCGGTGGGACTAATGAAAAACTGTTTTTT
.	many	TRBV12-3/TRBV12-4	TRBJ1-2	CASSLAGPTIYGYTF	TGTGCCAGCAGTTTAGCTGGACCGACGATCTATGGCTACACCTTC
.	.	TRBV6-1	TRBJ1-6	CASSLPAVWSLHF	TGTGCCAGCAGCCTGCCGGCAGTTTGGAGCCTCCACTTT
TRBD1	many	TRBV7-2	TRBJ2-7	CASSWGQGYEQYF	TGTGCCAGCAGCTGGGGACAGGGGTACGAGCAGTACTTC